This entry describes one T cell receptor (beta chain). The V segment lost 5 bases and the J segment 5 bases; nucleotides outside the gene matches: 8. The length of the CDR3 is 16 residues. Germline V gene sequence: CDR1 MDHEN, CDR2 SYDVKM. As handled by the study authors: Reference gene primer amplification in the assay estimated nucleated cell counts. Measured with immunoSEQ multiplex PCR; TCRdb has only the in-frame clones, and not every one. D and trimming were read from the DNA, whereas the V and J calls and clone size are those reported in that table. The sample records 85,000 to 90,000 clones, over 80% being singletons. This entry is derived from a study of blood T cell repertoires in COVID-19. Study details: The United States, Italy and Spain provided the acute and convalescent COVID-19 samples. PBMCs, B-cell-depleted T cells, or T cells were the source of the cDNA or gDNA that made up the material.

The origin of this receptor is a human donor in a cohort sampled during active COVID-19. V gene TRBV28 combines with J gene TRBJ1-6; 8 bases fit TRBD1. Source material: peripheral blood. The CDR3 spells CASSLLDRGNNSPLHF. Here the CDR3 DNA reads TGTGCCAGCAGTCTCCTAGACAGGGGCAATAATTCACCCCTCCACTTT.